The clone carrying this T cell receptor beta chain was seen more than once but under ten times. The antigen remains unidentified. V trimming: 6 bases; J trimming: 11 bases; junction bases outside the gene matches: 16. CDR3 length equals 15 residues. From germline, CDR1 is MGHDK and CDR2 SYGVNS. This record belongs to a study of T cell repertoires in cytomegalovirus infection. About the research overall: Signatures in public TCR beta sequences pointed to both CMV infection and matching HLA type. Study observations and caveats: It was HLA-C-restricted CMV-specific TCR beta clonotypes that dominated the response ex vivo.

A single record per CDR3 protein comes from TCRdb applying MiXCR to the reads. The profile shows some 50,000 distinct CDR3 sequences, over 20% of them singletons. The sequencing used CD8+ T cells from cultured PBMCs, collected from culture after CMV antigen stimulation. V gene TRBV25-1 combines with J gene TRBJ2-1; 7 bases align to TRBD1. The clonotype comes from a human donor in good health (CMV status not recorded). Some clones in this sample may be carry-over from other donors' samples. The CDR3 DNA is TGTGCCAGCAGCGCCTTGGACAGGTCCTCGTCTCAGCAGTTCTTC. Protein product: CASSALDRSSSQQFF.